Listed below are T cell receptor beta chains from one sample, sequenced in a study of blood T cell repertoires in COVID-19. Assay used: immunoSEQ multiplex PCR; TCRdb lists only in-frame clones, some missing. The table shows 200,000 to 250,000 clones, with 84% occurring only once. The source material was peripheral blood. These receptors were obtained from a woman aged 60-70 years who had recovered from COVID-19. The CDR3 runs from the conserved cysteine through the conserved F or W. Each record gives: clone size, V gene, J gene, D gene, CDR3 DNA, CDR3 protein. The D gene is left open where the match is weak. Size is omitted from some rows. Given values are once, few, many or a class for expanded clones.

>-|TRBV12-3/TRBV12-4|TRBJ2-7|-
TGTGCCAGCAGCCTTCTAACCTACGAGCAGTACTTC
CASSLLTYEQYF
>-|TRBV12-5|TRBJ2-7|-
TGTGCTAGTGGTTTGGTAATCGCACCTAGCACCTACGAGCAGTACTTC
CASGLVIAPSTYEQYF
>-|TRBV20-1|TRBJ1-1|TRBD1
TGCAGTGCTAGTGCCTGGACAGGGGGCTCGGTCACTGAAGCTTTCTTT
CSASAWTGGSVTEAFF
>-|TRBV9|TRBJ2-1|TRBD2
TGTGCCAGCAGCGTAGGGGGGAGGGGCTCCTACAATGAGCAGTTCTTC
CASSVGGRGSYNEQFF
>-|TRBV7-9|TRBJ2-7|-
TGTGCCAGCAGCCCCCCGCTTGGCAGAGGGTCCTACGAGCAGTACTTC
CASSPPLGRGSYEQYF
>-|TRBV25-1|TRBJ1-1|-
TGTGCCAGCAATAGGAACACTGAAGCTTTCTTT
CASNRNTEAFF
>-|TRBV24-1|TRBJ2-2|-
TGTGCCACCAGTGGAGGGCCTGCTCAGAGTACCGGGGAGCTGTTTTTT
CATSGGPAQSTGELFF
>-|TRBV18|TRBJ1-1|-
TGTGCCAGCTCCACGGGGTCAGGGGAAGGCACTGAAGCTTTCTTT
CASSTGSGEGTEAFF
>-|TRBV30|TRBJ1-5|-
TGTGCCTGGAGTAGTGAGAGCAATCAGCCCCAGCATTTT
CAWSSESNQPQHF
>-|TRBV15|TRBJ2-1|-
TGTGCCACCAGGCAGGGGATCTACAATGAGCAGTTCTTC
CATRQGIYNEQFF
>-|TRBV10-3|TRBJ1-3|TRBD1
TGTGCCATCAGCAACACCAGGAGGGGGCAAGGAAACACCATATATTTT
CAISNTRRGQGNTIYF
>-|TRBV5-1|TRBJ2-3|TRBD2
TGCGCCAGCAGCGCCGGGACTAGAGCTTCTAGCACAGATACGCAGTATTTT
CASSAGTRASSTDTQYF
>-|TRBV6-6|TRBJ2-4|-
TGTGCCAGCAGTCCTGGACATACGATCTTAGCCAAAAACATTCAGTACTTC
CASSPGHTILAKNIQYF
>-|TRBV7-9|TRBJ1-1|-
TGTGCCAGCAGCTTAGTTGGGGCCAGTGAAGCTTTCTTT
CASSLVGASEAFF
>-|TRBV2|TRBJ1-5|TRBD1
TGTGCCAGCAGTGAATTAGGGACAGGCAATCAGCCCCAGCATTTT
CASSELGTGNQPQHF
>-|TRBV19|TRBJ1-6|TRBD1
TGTGCCAGTCCCCCGCACAGGGGGTATATGGGTGAGGCCTATAATTCACCCCTCCACTTT
CASPPHRGYMGEAYNSPLHF
>-|TRBV7-3|TRBJ2-2|TRBD2
TGTGCCAGCAGCTTAAACAGCGGGGGGGCCTCAGGGGAGCTGTTTTTT
CASSLNSGGASGELFF
>-|TRBV11-2|TRBJ2-5|TRBD2
TGTGCCAGCAGCTCCGCGGAGCGGGGGGTTCAAGAGACCCAGTACTTC
CASSSAERGVQETQYF
>once|TRBV6-5|TRBJ2-3|TRBD2
TGTGCCAGCAGTTACTCGGGAGCGGGGGGCCAAGATACGCAGTATTTT
CASSYSGAGGQDTQYF
>-|TRBV6-5|TRBJ1-4|TRBD1
TGTGCCAGCAGTTACACGGGACAGGGACGAGAAAAACTGTTTTTT
CASSYTGQGREKLFF
>-|TRBV5-1|TRBJ1-3|-
TGCGCCAGCAGCGCACCAGGGGTCGGAAACACCATATATTTT
CASSAPGVGNTIYF
>-|TRBV5-1|TRBJ1-5|-
TGCGCCAGCAGGCCAGATAGCAATCAGCCCCAGCATTTT
CASRPDSNQPQHF
>-|TRBV7-9|TRBJ2-7|-
TGTGCCAGCAGCCCCAGGGGAGACTACTACGAGCAGTACTTC
CASSPRGDYYEQYF
>-|TRBV27|TRBJ1-1|-
TGTGCCAGCAGTTCATTGACAGGTTCTGAAGCTTTCTTT
CASSSLTGSEAFF
>-|TRBV7-2|TRBJ1-2|TRBD1
TGTGCCAGCAGCCTAGGGGGCGGTGGCTACACCTTC
CASSLGGGGYTF
>-|TRBV4-2|TRBJ1-4|-
TGTGCCAGCAGCCAAGGTTTAGGAGACGAAAAACTGTTTTTT
CASSQGLGDEKLFF
>-|TRBV2|TRBJ1-3|-
TGTGCCAGCAGTGAGCATGTGAGCTCTGGAAACACCATATATTTT
CASSEHVSSGNTIYF
>-|TRBV5-6|TRBJ2-7|-
TGTGCCAGCAGCTTACTGAAGTTCGAGCAGTACTTC
CASSLLKFEQYF
>-|TRBV29-1|TRBJ2-7|-
TGCAGCGGATCGCGGGGTGACGAGCAGTACTTC
CSGSRGDEQYF
>-|TRBV10-3|TRBJ2-1|-
TGTGCCATCAGTGACCCGCCTAGCGCAATCTACAATGAGCAGTTCTTC
CAISDPPSAIYNEQFF
>-|TRBV11-2|TRBJ1-4|-
TGTGCCAGCAGGTCATTGGGGGCGACGGAAAAACTGTTTTTT
CASRSLGATEKLFF
>-|TRBV19|TRBJ2-1|-
TGTGCCAGCCAACTCTACTCGAGCTCCTACAATGAGCAGTTCTTC
CASQLYSSSYNEQFF
>-|TRBV10-2|TRBJ2-1|TRBD2
TGCGCCAGCAGGGCTAGCGGAAGCTACAATGAGCAGTTCTTC
CASRASGSYNEQFF
>-|TRBV18|TRBJ2-3|TRBD2
TGTGCCAGCTGGTCCGGGACTAGCGGGTGGCCAGATACGCAGTATTTT
CASWSGTSGWPDTQYF
>-|TRBV2|TRBJ2-7|TRBD1
TGTGCCAGCAGTACGAAAGGGGACAGGGCTCAATCCTACGAGCAGTACTTC
CASSTKGDRAQSYEQYF
>-|TRBV6-6|TRBJ1-2|TRBD1
TGTGCCAGCAGTTCCCGGGACAGGGGGCGCAACTATGGCTACACCTTC
CASSSRDRGRNYGYTF
>-|TRBV18|TRBJ2-3|TRBD2
TGTGCCAGCTCACCTGGGACTAGCGGGCGGTCGGATACGCAGTATTTT
CASSPGTSGRSDTQYF
>-|TRBV3-1/TRBV3-2|TRBJ1-1|-
TGTGCCAGCAGCCCGGGACTTCAGAACACTGAAGCTTTCTTT
CASSPGLQNTEAFF
>-|TRBV5-6|TRBJ2-5|-
TGTGCCAGCACCAGCTGGAGAAGCCAAGAGACCCAGTACTTC
CASTSWRSQETQYF
>-|TRBV7-2|TRBJ1-1|-
TGTGCCAGCAGCTTAGGAGCGGGTATGAACACTGAAGCTTTCTTT
CASSLGAGMNTEAFF
>once|TRBV5-6|TRBJ1-2|-
TGTGCCAGCAGCTTAGTAGCAGGGTACCCCTATGGCTACACCTTC
CASSLVAGYPYGYTF
>-|TRBV5-4|TRBJ2-7|TRBD1
TGTGCCAGCAGCCAGGACAGGGTCTATGACGAGCAGTACTTC
CASSQDRVYDEQYF
>-|TRBV18|TRBJ1-4|-
TGTGCCAGCTCACCGACGGAGGAAAAACTGTTTTTT
CASSPTEEKLFF
>-|TRBV9|TRBJ2-1|TRBD2
TGTGCCAGCCAAACCGGGACTAGCGGATACAATGAGCAGTTCTTC
CASQTGTSGYNEQFF
>few|TRBV4-1|TRBJ1-5|-
TGCGCCAGCAGCCAAGACGCGGCAAATAGCAATCAGCCCCAGCATTTT
CASSQDAANSNQPQHF
>-|TRBV20-1|TRBJ1-2|TRBD1
TGCAGTGCTCCCAACAGGGGTGGCTACACCTTC
CSAPNRGGYTF
>-|TRBV6-2/TRBV6-3|TRBJ1-2|-
TGTGCCAGCAGTTACCGACAGGCTCTTAACTATGGCTACACCTTC
CASSYRQALNYGYTF
>-|TRBV4-3|TRBJ1-3|-
TGCGCCAGCAGCCAAGGCCCCAGCGGCCCAAACACCATATATTTT
CASSQGPSGPNTIYF
>-|TRBV7-9|TRBJ2-5|-
TGTGCCAGCAGCTTAGCGCAACAGGTCAAAGAGACCCAGTACTTC
CASSLAQQVKETQYF
>-|TRBV4-3|TRBJ2-7|-
TGCGCCAGCAGCCAGGCGACAATAACCTACGAGCAGTACTTC
CASSQATITYEQYF
>-|TRBV11-2|TRBJ1-1|-
TGTGCCAGCAGCTTAGAGGCGAACACTGAAGCTTTCTTT
CASSLEANTEAFF
>-|TRBV7-7|TRBJ2-1|TRBD2
TGTGCTAGCAGCTTACAACTAGCGGGGGGTAACCAGTTCTTC
CASSLQLAGGNQFF
>-|TRBV29-1|TRBJ1-2|TRBD1
TGCAGCATTGCGACAGGGAGGTATGGCTACACCTTC
CSIATGRYGYTF
>-|TRBV6-5|TRBJ1-5|TRBD1
TGTGCCAGCAGTCTACAGGGGGCTTGGCAGCCCCAGCATTTT
CASSLQGAWQPQHF
>-|TRBV7-8|TRBJ2-1|TRBD1
TGTGCCAGCAACAGGGGCAGATACAATGAGCAGTTCTTC
CASNRGRYNEQFF
>-|TRBV7-3|TRBJ1-1|-
TGTGCCAGCAGCTTCGGACCGGGGGACACTGAAGCTTTCTTT
CASSFGPGDTEAFF
>-|TRBV7-3|TRBJ2-3|-
TGTGCCAGCAGCAAGACTATTTCTAGCACAGATACGCAGTATTTT
CASSKTISSTDTQYF
>-|TRBV30|TRBJ1-4|TRBD1
TGTGCCTGGAGTGCTCCAAGGACAGGAACAAATGAAAAACTGTTTTTT
CAWSAPRTGTNEKLFF
>-|TRBV7-9|TRBJ1-2|TRBD1
TGTGCCAGCAGCTTAACGAACAGGGGCTATGGCTACACCTTC
CASSLTNRGYGYTF